The entry that follows covers one T cell receptor (beta chain) sequence. Its antigen is unknown. No much larger clonotype is one base removed from it; base qualities were not supplied. These data come from a study of vaccination effects on CD4 cells after COVID-19 (dated 2022 in TCRdb). With regard to the full study: Post-vaccine samples across the study were collected a median of 72 days after the second dose, with a range of 14 to 241. Cultures from other donors in the study were sequenced using the Oncomine TCR Beta short-read assay on an Illumina iSeq 100. SARS-CoV-2 spike-specific CD4+ TCR repertoires were compared before and after mRNA vaccination in COVID-19 convalescent patients and in infection-naive vaccine recipients. A total of 10 COVID-19 convalescent patients and 4 SARS-CoV-2-naive healthy vaccine recipients were included in the full study. Points the paper makes about the study in general: In healthy vaccine recipients, vaccine-induced clones were almost all SARS-CoV-2 mono-reactive, with only 1 of 255 cross-reactive with common cold coronaviruses. The study was limited by a small number of convalescent patients, and early post-infection timepoints were lacking. Both infection-induced and vaccine-induced clones contracted markedly at late post-vaccination timepoints, which is consistent with waning T cell responses.

The ViraFEST assay stimulated PBMC with viral peptide pools and then used TCR sequencing to identify antigen-specific CD4+ T cell clonotypes by expansion. After more than nine days of culture, CD4+ T cells were isolated with the EasySep CD4+ T cell isolation kit. Two doses of either the BNT162b2 or the mRNA-1273 mRNA SARS-CoV-2 vaccine were administered to participants. The absence of prior SARS-CoV-2 infection in healthy vaccine recipients was confirmed by negative nucleocapsid antibodies before and after vaccination. Each well held two million PBMC cultured in IMDM containing roughly 5% human AB serum, roughly 10 IU/ml IL-2 and gentamicin, along with around 9.4 ug/ml peptides. Half of the culture medium was replaced with fresh IL-2-containing medium on days 3 and 7. Unless noted otherwise, every peptide stimulation condition was cultured in triplicate wells. PBMC were separated from whole blood using Ficoll-Paque Plus gradient centrifugation and were then either cryopreserved at -140C or used fresh. The spike proteins of SARS-CoV-2 and of the common cold coronaviruses HCoV-NL63, HCoV-OC43 and HCoV-229E were spanned by overlapping peptide pools. The QIAamp micro DNA kit was used to extract genomic DNA from the cultured CD4+ T cells.

The library relied on the immunoSEQ multiplex PCR assay. DNA from the cultured, isolated CD4+ T cells was subjected to TCR beta CDR3 sequencing. In the original analysis: The analysis removed non-productive TCR sequences, trimmed reads to the CDR3 region, and retained only CDR3s that were 7 or more amino acids long. The MANAFEST web app was used to pick out antigen-specific clonotypes by comparing their expansion in peptide wells with that in reference cultures. For clones to be considered positive, expansion at FDR<0.05 versus reference and all other wells, an odds ratio above 5, and a frequency above 0.1% in two replicate wells were required. Cross-reactive clonotypes were defined as significantly expanded in SARS-CoV-2 spike wells and in at least one common cold coronavirus spike condition. CDR3 similarity was assessed by Levenshtein distance using the stringdist R package, and unrooted trees were constructed with ape in R 3.6.1. TCRdb provides this immuneACCESS table in a form limited to in-frame rearrangements. Some clones are lacking; in checked studies, under half of them reflect an unresolved V gene, and why the rest are absent is not known. D and trimming come from the DNA, and the V and J calls and clone size come from that table. This sample lists 20,000 to 30,000 clones; about 73% were detected once. Of the sample, under 9% is held by the ten largest clones.

Reading the germline V gene gives CDR1 SQVTM and CDR2 ANQGSEA. Trimming at the junction amounts to 4 bases on V and 4 bases on J, and the germline ends lie 10 bases apart. The CDR3 holds 13 amino acids from the cysteine to the phenylalanine. The sequence is cut down to CDR3 DNA, 39 bases in frame from base 1. This receptor was identified in a human donor who received a COVID-19 vaccine. The specimen was CD4+ T cells from PBMCs cultured with SARS-CoV-2 spike peptides, collected after COVID-19 vaccination. This specimen's cell subset or site label, interpreted: SARS-CoV-2 spike overlapping peptide pool stimulation. In this chain, TRBV29-1 is recombined with TRBJ2-2; the D gene is not confidently resolved. The CDR3 corresponds to CSVGSRSTGELFF. The DNA sequence is TGCAGCGTTGGTTCTCGGAGCACCGGGGAGCTGTTTTTT.